These T cell receptor beta chains were read from a single sample in a study of T cells after posttransplantation cyclophosphamide. Libraries were prepared by immunoSEQ multiplex PCR; TCRdb keeps only in-frame clonotypes and omits some of them. In total the sample includes approximately 11,000 clones, none of them seen once. Sample: PBMCs, taken after allogeneic stem cell transplant with posttransplant cyclophosphamide. Receptor source: a female patient in her 40s who received an allogeneic stem cell transplant from a related donor, was CMV-positive, and had no GVHD. Some T cells may have originated in the graft donor. The CDR3 runs from the conserved cysteine through the conserved F or W. A D gene is named only where the DNA matches it firmly. Clone size is stated in some rows and not others, as once, few, many or a class when expanded.

clone size: many
V gene: TRBV27
D gene: -
J gene: TRBJ2-7
CDR3 DNA: TGTGCCAGCAGTTTACGGGTAACAGGCGTCGCGAACTACGAGCAGTACTTC
CDR3 protein: CASSLRVTGVANYEQYF

clone size: -
V gene: TRBV19
D gene: -
J gene: TRBJ1-6
CDR3 DNA: TGTGCCAGTAGTATAAAGGGACACACTGGTTCACCCCTCCACTTT
CDR3 protein: CASSIKGHTGSPLHF

clone size: many
V gene: TRBV2
D gene: -
J gene: TRBJ1-3
CDR3 DNA: TGTGCCAGCAGGCGTGGGGGCCGGTCAGGAAACACCATATATTTT
CDR3 protein: CASRRGGRSGNTIYF

clone size: many
V gene: TRBV6-1
D gene: -
J gene: TRBJ1-1
CDR3 DNA: TGTGCCAGCAGTGAAGCTCGGGGGAACACTGAAGCTTTCTTT
CDR3 protein: CASSEARGNTEAFF

clone size: many
V gene: TRBV9
D gene: -
J gene: TRBJ2-7
CDR3 DNA: TGTGCCAGCAGCGACCCCGGAGCCAACGAGCAGTACTTC
CDR3 protein: CASSDPGANEQYF

clone size: many
V gene: TRBV5-1
D gene: TRBD1
J gene: TRBJ1-3
CDR3 DNA: TGCGCCAGCAGCTGGCAGGGGACAGGGGCCGGAAACACCATATATTTT
CDR3 protein: CASSWQGTGAGNTIYF

clone size: many
V gene: TRBV6-1
D gene: -
J gene: TRBJ2-7
CDR3 DNA: TGTGCCAGCAGTGAAGCGTACGCAGACTCCTACGAGCAGTACTTC
CDR3 protein: CASSEAYADSYEQYF

clone size: medium-sized
V gene: TRBV9
D gene: -
J gene: TRBJ1-4
CDR3 DNA: TGTGCCAGCAGCGTAGAGTCGGGGGGAGCAACTAATGAAAAACTGTTTTTT
CDR3 protein: CASSVESGGATNEKLFF

clone size: many
V gene: TRBV6-1
D gene: TRBD2
J gene: TRBJ2-1
CDR3 DNA: TGTGCCAGCAGTGCCCGGACTAGCGGGGTAAACAATGAGCAGTTCTTC
CDR3 protein: CASSARTSGVNNEQFF

clone size: many
V gene: TRBV30
D gene: TRBD1
J gene: TRBJ1-5
CDR3 DNA: TGTGCCTGGGACATGACAGGGGTCAATCAGCCCCAGCATTTT
CDR3 protein: CAWDMTGVNQPQHF

clone size: many
V gene: TRBV18
D gene: TRBD1
J gene: TRBJ2-2
CDR3 DNA: TGTGCCAGCTCACCACGGGGACAGTCGGGCACCGGGGAGCTGTTTTTT
CDR3 protein: CASSPRGQSGTGELFF

clone size: medium-sized
V gene: TRBV5-1
D gene: -
J gene: TRBJ1-2
CDR3 DNA: TGCGCCAGCAGCTTGGGACCATTTTGGACTTTGGACGCGGAGGGCTACACCTTC
CDR3 protein: CASSLGPFWTLDAEGYTF

clone size: many
V gene: TRBV5-1
D gene: TRBD1
J gene: TRBJ2-1
CDR3 DNA: TGCGCCAGCAGCCAATCTTCCGGGACAGGGCTCAATGAGCAGTTCTTC
CDR3 protein: CASSQSSGTGLNEQFF

clone size: many
V gene: TRBV9
D gene: -
J gene: TRBJ2-5
CDR3 DNA: TGTGCCAGCACTAACACGGGGGAGGAGACCCAGTACTTC
CDR3 protein: CASTNTGEETQYF

clone size: many
V gene: TRBV5-5
D gene: -
J gene: TRBJ2-3
CDR3 DNA: TGTGCCAGCAGCTTCTCCAGTCCAGATACGCAGTATTTT
CDR3 protein: CASSFSSPDTQYF

clone size: many
V gene: TRBV14
D gene: TRBD1
J gene: TRBJ2-7
CDR3 DNA: TGTGCCAGCAGTTATACCGGGACAGACTTCTCCTACGAGCAGTACTTC
CDR3 protein: CASSYTGTDFSYEQYF

clone size: large
V gene: TRBV7-8
D gene: -
J gene: TRBJ2-1
CDR3 DNA: TGTGCCAGCAGCGTGCGGGTTTCCTACAATGAGCAGTTCTTC
CDR3 protein: CASSVRVSYNEQFF

clone size: many
V gene: TRBV11-3
D gene: -
J gene: TRBJ2-1
CDR3 DNA: TGTGCCAGCAGCCAAAGCGGTAGCTCCTACAATGAGCAGTTCTTC
CDR3 protein: CASSQSGSSYNEQFF

clone size: many
V gene: TRBV7-3
D gene: -
J gene: TRBJ2-7
CDR3 DNA: TGTGCCAGCAGCCCAGGTAGTAACTACGAGCAGTACTTC
CDR3 protein: CASSPGSNYEQYF

clone size: many
V gene: TRBV27
D gene: -
J gene: TRBJ2-4
CDR3 DNA: TGTGCCAGCAGTCCAGGCAGGGTATTGGCCAAAAACATTCAGTACTTC
CDR3 protein: CASSPGRVLAKNIQYF

clone size: many
V gene: TRBV30
D gene: -
J gene: TRBJ2-3
CDR3 DNA: TGTGCCTGGAGTGTTGTAGTCACAGATACGCAGTATTTT
CDR3 protein: CAWSVVVTDTQYF

clone size: many
V gene: TRBV2
D gene: TRBD2
J gene: TRBJ2-5
CDR3 DNA: TGTGCCAGCAGTGACCCTCGTGGGAGGGACCAAGAGACCCAGTACTTC
CDR3 protein: CASSDPRGRDQETQYF

clone size: many
V gene: TRBV5-1
D gene: -
J gene: TRBJ2-2
CDR3 DNA: TGCGCCAGCAGCTACCTAGGGGAAGTGGACACCGGGGAGCTGTTTTTT
CDR3 protein: CASSYLGEVDTGELFF

clone size: many
V gene: TRBV30
D gene: -
J gene: TRBJ1-3
CDR3 DNA: TGTGCCTGGACGGCAGGGCTTGGAAACACCATATATTTT
CDR3 protein: CAWTAGLGNTIYF

clone size: many
V gene: TRBV15
D gene: -
J gene: TRBJ2-1
CDR3 DNA: TGTGCCACGCTGCGGGGATACCCCTACAATGAGCAGTTCTTC
CDR3 protein: CATLRGYPYNEQFF

clone size: many
V gene: TRBV28
D gene: -
J gene: TRBJ1-2
CDR3 DNA: TGTGCCAGCAGTTTATCAGGGAACTATGGCTACACCTTC
CDR3 protein: CASSLSGNYGYTF

clone size: many
V gene: TRBV7-8
D gene: TRBD2
J gene: TRBJ2-2
CDR3 DNA: TGTGCCAGCAGCTTGAGCGGGGGGGCCACCGGGGAGCTGTTTTTT
CDR3 protein: CASSLSGGATGELFF